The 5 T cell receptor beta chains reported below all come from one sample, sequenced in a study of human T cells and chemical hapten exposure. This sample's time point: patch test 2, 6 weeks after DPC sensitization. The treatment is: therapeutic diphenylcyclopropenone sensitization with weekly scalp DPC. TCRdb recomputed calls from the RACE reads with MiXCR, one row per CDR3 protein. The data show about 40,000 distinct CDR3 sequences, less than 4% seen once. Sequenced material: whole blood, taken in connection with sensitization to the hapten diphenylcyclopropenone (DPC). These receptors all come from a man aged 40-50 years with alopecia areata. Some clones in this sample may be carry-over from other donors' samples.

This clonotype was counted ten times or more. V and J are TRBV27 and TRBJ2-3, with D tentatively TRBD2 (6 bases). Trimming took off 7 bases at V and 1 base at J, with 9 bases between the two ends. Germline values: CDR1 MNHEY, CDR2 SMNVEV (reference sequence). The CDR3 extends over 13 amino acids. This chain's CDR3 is CASKEGGTDTQYF. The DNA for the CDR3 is TGTGCCAGCAAGGAGGGAGGCACAGATACGCAGTATTTT.

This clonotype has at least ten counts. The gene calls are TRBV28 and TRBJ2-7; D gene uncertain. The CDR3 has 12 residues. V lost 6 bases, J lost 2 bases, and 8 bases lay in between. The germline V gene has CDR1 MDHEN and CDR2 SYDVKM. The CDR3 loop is CASSPPAYEQYF. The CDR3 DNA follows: TGTGCCAGCAGCCCCCCCGCCTACGAGCAGTACTTC.

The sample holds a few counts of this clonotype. CDR3 in DNA: TGTGCCAGCAGTAGGCAGGGAGGCTCACCCCTCCACTTT. As protein: CASSRQGGSPLHF. The V and J genes are TRBV6-5 and TRBJ1-6; D perhaps matches TRBD1 (5 bases). Trimming took 5 bases from V and 10 from J, leaving 12 bases between them. Germline V CDR1 and CDR2: MNHEY, SVGAGI. The CDR3 runs 13 residues.

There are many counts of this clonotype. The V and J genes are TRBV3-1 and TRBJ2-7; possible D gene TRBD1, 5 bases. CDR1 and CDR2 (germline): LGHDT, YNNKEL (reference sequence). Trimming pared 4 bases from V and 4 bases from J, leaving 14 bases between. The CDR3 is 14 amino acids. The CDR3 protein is CASSLSQGWYEQYF. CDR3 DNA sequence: TGTGCCAGCAGCCTCAGCCAGGGCTGGTACGAGCAGTACTTC.

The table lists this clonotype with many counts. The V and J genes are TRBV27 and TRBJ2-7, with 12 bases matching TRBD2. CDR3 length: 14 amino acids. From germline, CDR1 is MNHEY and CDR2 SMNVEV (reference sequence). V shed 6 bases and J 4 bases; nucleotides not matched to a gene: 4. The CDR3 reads CASRDGLAGYEQYF. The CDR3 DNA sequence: TGTGCCAGCAGGGATGGACTAGCGGGGTACGAGCAGTACTTC.